The present entry profiles one T cell receptor (beta chain) with its context. Its target is unknown. This specimen belongs to a study of vaccination and CD4 T cells after COVID-19. Trimming shortened V by 4 bases and J by 6 bases, and 7 bases separated the two germline ends. CDR1 and CDR2 from the germline V gene are SGHNT and YENEEA. The CDR3 is 12 amino acids. The treatment here: approximately 11-day PBMC culture with coronavirus spike peptide pools or control peptides (ViraFEST assay). Sequence data for DNA of cultured CD4+ T cells were generated by the Oncomine TCR Beta short-read assay. MiXCR was run by TCRdb on the PCR reads, yielding one entry per CDR3 protein. The data show some 12,000 distinct CDR3 sequences, with 40% to 50% seen just once and 29% held by the top ten.

The rearrangement joins TRBV11-3 to TRBJ2-1; no clear D. What was sequenced was CD4+ T cells from blood, cultured in vitro. The receptor comes from a human donor who had recovered from COVID-19. The CDR3 bases are TGTGCCAGCAGCTCGCAATCCAATGAGCAGTTCTTC. Translating it yields CASSSQSNEQFF.